What follows is one T cell receptor (beta chain) and its context. Its cognate antigen has yet to be identified. Base qualities are not recorded, but no much larger clone differs from it by a single base. V trim: 9 bases; J trim: 0 bases; unmatched bases: 10. According to the germline V gene (reference sequence), CDR1 reads LNHDA and CDR2 reads SQIVND. The CDR3 sequence holds 16 residues, the cysteine and phenylalanine included. Kept here is only the CDR3 DNA, which spans 48 bases and is read in frame from base 1. The record originates from a study of blood T cell repertoires in COVID-19 (TCRdb year 2020). For the wider study: Samples from collaborators originated in the United States, Italy and Spain and spanned both the acute and convalescent phases of COVID-19. Samples were obtained from the ongoing ImmuneRACE study (first 160 participants) and from 1,254 subjects provided by 6 global collaborators. The dataset comprised deeply sampled blood TCRbeta repertoires from subjects exposed to, actively infected with, or recovered from COVID-19. The sample metadata nearly always contained a de-identified subject ID, COVID-19 status, age in years and sex. A freely available public database, intended as a resource for researchers studying the immune response to SARS-CoV-2, is where the repertoires were released. The material from the prospective study consisted of cDNA or gDNA derived from T cells, B-cell-depleted T cells, or PBMCs. HLA class I and class II types, where available, came from metadata supplied by the sample provider rather than from assay-based typing.

Participants in the prospective study were enrolled through a virtual design, were aged about 18 to 90 years, and lived in 24 United States geographic areas. In the prospective study, cohorts were assigned on the basis of participant-reported clinical history obtained from a screening survey and a study questionnaire. ImmuneRACE Cohort 3 recovered participants were defined by two consecutive negative NP/OP PCR tests, healthcare professional clearance, or symptom resolution. In the prospective study, mobile phlebotomists collected whole blood, serum and a nasopharyngeal or oropharyngeal swab from each participant. Participants in the prospective study had the option to provide additional blood draws and questionnaires over a roughly 2-month period. Before DNA extraction, blood samples from the prospective study were shipped at room temperature or frozen. TCRbeta CDR3 regions were amplified from genomic DNA using the immunoSEQ Assay, a bias-controlled multiplex PCR. The study's own analysis went as follows. Nucleated cell counts per sample were estimated from amplification of reference gene primers within the assay. To quantify the absolute abundance of each unique TCRbeta CDR3 rearrangement, sequence reads were collapsed and filtered. Productive Simpson clonality was computed per sample as the square root of Simpson's diversity index over productive rearrangements. As stored in TCRdb, this immuneACCESS dataset retains in-frame rearrangements with V and J assigned. A fraction of the clones does not appear; measured against another copy, unresolved V genes explain less than half of the discrepancy, and the remainder lacks a known reason. That table furnishes V, J and clone size, whereas the DNA furnished D and trimming. A total of around 140,000 clones appear in this sample, around 80% of them only once. The top ten hold 6% of the sample.

The research as a whole found: Clinical and demographic metadata were provided uncurated, with the amount varying by source and participant.

The source is a woman aged 45-59 years who had recovered from COVID-19. Sequenced sample: PBMCs or T cells enriched from blood (not recorded which). Recombination joined TRBV19 with TRBJ1-5; 8 of the junction bases match TRBD1. The sequenced DNA is TGTGCCAGCAGGACAGGGTCCTTTGATAGCAATCAGCCCCAGCATTTT. Its protein reads: CASRTGSFDSNQPQHF.